This section outlines one T cell receptor (beta chain) sequence together with its context. This record belongs to a study of blood T cell repertoires in COVID-19. Study as a whole: There were acute and convalescent COVID-19 samples, and they came from the United States, Italy and Spain. T cells, B-cell-depleted T cells, or PBMCs provided the cDNA or gDNA that served as material.

Germline V gives CDR1 MDHEN, CDR2 SYDVKM. The length of the CDR3 is 14 residues. V lost 6 bases and J lost 5; bases outside the gene matches: 5. Original methodology: Amplification of reference gene primers provided the estimated nucleated cell counts. Only in-frame clones appear in the TCRdb table, and some are missing; sequencing was by immunoSEQ multiplex PCR. Clone size and the V and J calls come from that table; the DNA yielded D and trimming. This repertoire shows around 140,000 clones, roughly 90% found once; its top ten account for 2% to 2.5%. Material for sequencing was peripheral blood. The TCR comes from an older man with active COVID-19. This chain links TRBV28 with TRBJ2-3; 10 positions match TRBD1. DNA of the CDR3: TGTGCCAGCAGCCGGACAGGGGGGGGAGATACGCAGTATTTT. This codes for CASSRTGGGDTQYF.